Listed below are T cell receptor beta chains from one sample, sequenced in a study of chemoradiotherapy in HPV16-positive cancers. Sequencing was performed with immunoSEQ multiplex PCR; in TCRdb, only in-frame clones are kept and a portion is missing. The sample has some 6,600 clones; 65% to 85% are singletons. The sequencing here drew on tumor tissue, taken from a patient who underwent chemoradiotherapy. The source is a human donor with HPV-associated anogenital cancer. Each CDR3 is given with its conserved first and last residue. D genes are given only for firm matches. Some rows have no size entry. The others give once, few or many, or a class for an expanded clone.

d_gene	abundance	v_gene	j_gene	CDR3aa	CDR3nt
NA	few	TRBV10-3	TRBJ1-5	CAISGAASDQPQHF	TGTGCCATCAGTGGGGCCGCCAGCGATCAGCCCCAGCATTTT
NA	few	TRBV6-1	TRBJ1-2	CASSAAGYGYTF	TGTGCCAGCAGTGCGGCAGGGTATGGCTACACCTTC
NA	NA	TRBV20-1	TRBJ1-5	CSARVGQPQHF	TGCAGTGCTAGAGTGGGACAGCCCCAGCATTTT
TRBD2	NA	TRBV2	TRBJ2-7	CASSLADYEQYF	TGTGCCAGCAGTCTAGCGGACTACGAGCAGTACTTC
NA	NA	TRBV19	TRBJ1-5	CASRQGFNQPQHF	TGTGCCAGTAGGCAGGGCTTTAATCAGCCCCAGCATTTT
NA	few	TRBV5-6	TRBJ1-5	CASSLQVDSNQPQHF	TGTGCCAGCAGCTTACAGGTCGATAGCAATCAGCCCCAGCATTTT
NA	NA	TRBV6-1	TRBJ1-5	CASSELRQPQHF	TGTGCCAGCAGTGAACTCCGTCAGCCCCAGCATTTT
TRBD2	NA	TRBV7-2	TRBJ2-5	CASSFGRGETQYF	TGTGCCAGCAGCTTTGGGAGGGGAGAGACCCAGTACTTC
NA	NA	TRBV7-9	TRBJ1-6	CASSPRSGALISPLHF	TGTGCCAGCAGCCCTAGGTCGGGGGCTCTCATTTCACCCCTCCACTTT
TRBD1	NA	TRBV5-4	TRBJ2-1	CASSLDRGKQFF	TGTGCCAGCAGCCTAGACAGGGGAAAGCAGTTCTTC
NA	NA	TRBV25-1	TRBJ2-1	CASSESGYEQFF	TGTGCCAGCAGTGAATCGGGGTATGAGCAGTTCTTC
TRBD1	NA	TRBV7-2	TRBJ1-5	CASSLDGTGHRPQHF	TGTGCCAGCAGCTTAGACGGGACAGGGCATCGGCCCCAGCATTTT
NA	NA	TRBV15	TRBJ2-3	CATSLQGADTQYF	TGTGCCACCAGCTTACAGGGCGCAGATACGCAGTATTTT
TRBD1	NA	TRBV4-1	TRBJ2-7	CASSPGTVSEQYF	TGCGCCAGCAGCCCCGGGACAGTCTCCGAGCAGTACTTC
NA	NA	TRBV15	TRBJ1-1	CATSREGSVNTEAFF	TGTGCCACCAGCAGAGAGGGTTCAGTGAACACTGAAGCTTTCTTT
TRBD1	NA	TRBV7-2	TRBJ1-1	CASSPTGGPPEAFF	TGTGCCAGCAGCCCCACAGGGGGACCCCCTGAAGCTTTCTTT
TRBD1	few	TRBV27	TRBJ1-5	CASSSRQGPSSNQPQHF	TGTGCCAGCAGTTCGAGACAGGGCCCTAGTAGCAATCAGCCCCAGCATTTT
NA	NA	TRBV4-1	TRBJ1-1	CASSQSRTGNTEAFF	TGCGCCAGCAGCCAATCCAGGACGGGGAACACTGAAGCTTTCTTT
NA	NA	TRBV27	TRBJ1-1	CASKRNRDGTEAFF	TGTGCCAGCAAAAGGAACAGGGATGGCACTGAAGCTTTCTTT
NA	NA	TRBV7-9	TRBJ1-6	CASSLATYNSPLHF	TGTGCCAGCAGCTTAGCGACCTATAATTCACCCCTCCACTTT
NA	NA	TRBV27	TRBJ1-2	CASSFRDSNGYTF	TGTGCCAGCAGTTTCCGGGACTCTAATGGCTACACCTTC
NA	NA	TRBV10-3	TRBJ1-4	CAISPGPSRGEKLFF	TGTGCCATCAGCCCGGGCCCCTCTCGGGGTGAAAAACTGTTTTTT
TRBD1	NA	TRBV19	TRBJ2-1	CASSDGTGDNEQFF	TGTGCCAGTAGTGACGGGACAGGGGACAATGAGCAGTTCTTC
NA	NA	TRBV6-1	TRBJ1-1	CASSRVWDTEAFF	TGTGCCAGCAGTCGGGTTTGGGACACTGAAGCTTTCTTT
TRBD1	NA	TRBV18	TRBJ2-2	CASSPGQRNTGELFF	TGTGCCAGCTCACCGGGACAGAGAAACACCGGGGAGCTGTTTTTT
NA	NA	TRBV6-1	TRBJ1-2	CASSERTEIYGYTF	TGTGCCAGCAGTGAGAGGACGGAAATATATGGCTACACCTTC
NA	NA	TRBV10-1	TRBJ2-3	CASSAWRGTDTQYF	TGCGCCAGCAGTGCTTGGAGGGGCACAGATACGCAGTATTTT
NA	NA	TRBV5-6	TRBJ1-2	CASSLNQGDFRGYTF	TGTGCCAGCAGCTTGAACCAGGGAGACTTTCGCGGCTACACCTTC
NA	NA	TRBV5-1	TRBJ2-1	CASSIIGGNNEQFF	TGCGCCAGCAGTATAATTGGCGGAAACAATGAGCAGTTCTTC
NA	NA	TRBV11-1	TRBJ1-3	CASSDKSGTVRNTIYF	TGTGCCAGCAGCGACAAGTCCGGGACGGTCAGAAACACCATATATTTT
TRBD2	few	TRBV5-5	TRBJ2-3	CASSSGLAGIGDTQYF	TGTGCCAGCAGCTCAGGACTAGCGGGGATCGGAGATACGCAGTATTTT
NA	NA	TRBV18	TRBJ2-5	CASYKDGRQETQYF	TGTGCCAGCTATAAGGACGGACGGCAAGAGACCCAGTACTTC
NA	NA	TRBV7-8	TRBJ2-7	CASSLALDSSYEQYF	TGTGCCAGCAGCTTAGCCCTTGACAGCTCCTACGAGCAGTACTTC
NA	NA	TRBV30	TRBJ1-2	CAWQGLGGYTF	TGTGCCTGGCAAGGGCTCGGTGGCTACACCTTC
NA	NA	TRBV27	TRBJ2-1	CASTAGLGGGGGYEQFF	TGTGCCAGCACCGCGGGTCTAGGCGGCGGAGGTGGGTATGAGCAGTTCTTC
TRBD1	NA	TRBV11-3	TRBJ2-7	CASSADRASYYEQYF	TGTGCCAGCAGCGCCGACAGGGCAAGCTACTACGAGCAGTACTTC
NA	NA	TRBV4-3	TRBJ1-2	CASSQDHSPNYGYTF	TGCGCCAGCAGCCAAGATCACAGCCCTAACTATGGCTACACCTTC
NA	NA	TRBV6-4	TRBJ2-2	CASSVDPGNTGELFF	TGTGCCAGCAGTGTGGACCCCGGGAACACCGGGGAGCTGTTTTTT
NA	NA	TRBV30	TRBJ1-4	CAWSPTGEKLFF	TGTGCCTGGAGTCCGACTGGAGAAAAACTGTTTTTT
NA	NA	TRBV5-1	TRBJ2-5	CASSAGPAVQETQYF	TGCGCCAGCAGCGCAGGACCGGCCGTACAAGAGACCCAGTACTTC
TRBD1	once	TRBV7-2	TRBJ2-7	CASSVAGQGLHEQYF	TGTGCCAGCAGCGTCGCGGGACAGGGGCTCCACGAGCAGTACTTC
TRBD2	NA	TRBV6-1	TRBJ2-1	CASGRGLASNEQFF	TGTGCCAGCGGTAGGGGACTAGCTTCCAATGAGCAGTTCTTC
NA	NA	TRBV7-2	TRBJ2-5	CASSPARPRQETQYF	TGTGCCAGCAGCCCAGCCAGGCCTCGCCAAGAGACCCAGTACTTC
TRBD2	NA	TRBV6-4	TRBJ2-3	CASSEKPGGDTQYF	TGTGCCAGCAGTGAAAAGCCGGGAGGAGATACGCAGTATTTT
NA	few	TRBV21-1	TRBJ1-3	CASNTDRVSSGNTIYF	TGTGCCAGCAACACGGACAGGGTGTCCTCTGGAAACACCATATATTTT
TRBD1	NA	TRBV2	TRBJ2-7	CASSRTGGSYEQYF	TGTGCCAGCAGTCGGACAGGGGGCTCCTACGAGCAGTACTTC
TRBD1	few	TRBV9	TRBJ1-2	CASNLSRSDRVYGYTF	TGTGCCAGCAACCTCTCCCGTTCGGACAGGGTCTATGGCTACACCTTC
TRBD1	NA	TRBV5-1	TRBJ2-2	CASSLGGTSNTGELFF	TGCGCCAGCAGCTTAGGGGGCACGTCGAACACCGGGGAGCTGTTTTTT
TRBD1	NA	TRBV7-8	TRBJ1-5	CASSLRDRDYSQPQHF	TGTGCCAGCAGCTTAAGGGACAGGGATTATAGTCAGCCCCAGCATTTT
TRBD2	NA	TRBV2	TRBJ2-1	CASRPGGETSGRDGQFF	TGTGCCAGCAGACCGGGAGGGGAGACTAGCGGGAGAGACGGGCAGTTCTTC
TRBD2	NA	TRBV6-6	TRBJ2-1	CASSHDPSGRDNEQFF	TGTGCCAGCAGCCATGATCCCAGCGGGAGAGACAATGAGCAGTTCTTC
NA	once	TRBV10-3	TRBJ1-3	CAISEGRGGNTIYF	TGTGCCATCAGTGAGGGCAGGGGTGGAAACACCATATATTTT
NA	NA	TRBV5-1	TRBJ1-5	CASSQEPWGNQPQHF	TGCGCCAGCAGCCAAGAACCCTGGGGCAATCAGCCCCAGCATTTT
TRBD1	NA	TRBV2	TRBJ1-1	CASTRQGASDEAFF	TGTGCCAGCACCAGACAGGGGGCTTCTGATGAAGCTTTCTTT